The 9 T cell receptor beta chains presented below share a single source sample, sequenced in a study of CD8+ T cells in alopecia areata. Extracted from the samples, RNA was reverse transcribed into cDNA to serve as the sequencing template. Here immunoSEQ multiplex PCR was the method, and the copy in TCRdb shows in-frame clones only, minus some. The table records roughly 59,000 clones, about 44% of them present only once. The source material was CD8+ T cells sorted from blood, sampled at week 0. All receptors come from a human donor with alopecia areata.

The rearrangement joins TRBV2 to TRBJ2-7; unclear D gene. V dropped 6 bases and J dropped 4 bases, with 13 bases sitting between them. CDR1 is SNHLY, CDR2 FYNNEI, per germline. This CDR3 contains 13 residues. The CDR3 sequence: CASRGTGPYEQYF. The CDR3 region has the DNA TGTGCCAGCAGGGGAACCGGGCCTTACGAGCAGTACTTC.

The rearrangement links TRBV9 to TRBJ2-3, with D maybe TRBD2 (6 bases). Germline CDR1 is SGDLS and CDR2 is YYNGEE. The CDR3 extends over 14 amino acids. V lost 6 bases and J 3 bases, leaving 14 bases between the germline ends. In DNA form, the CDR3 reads TGTGCCAGCACTAAGGGAGGTGGGACAGATACGCAGTATTTT. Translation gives CASTKGGGTDTQYF.

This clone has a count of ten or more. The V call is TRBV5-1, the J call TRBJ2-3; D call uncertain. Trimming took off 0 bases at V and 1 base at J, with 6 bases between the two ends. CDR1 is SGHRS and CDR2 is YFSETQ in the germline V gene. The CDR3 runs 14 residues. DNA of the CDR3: TGCGCCAGCAGCTTGGAAAAGGGCACAGATACGCAGTATTTT. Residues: CASSLEKGTDTQYF.

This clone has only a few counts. The DNA for the CDR3 is TGTGCCAGCAGTCTCCGGGACTTCCCCTACGAGCAGTACTTC. As protein: CASSLRDFPYEQYF. The V gene is TRBV28, the J gene TRBJ2-7, with D tentatively TRBD2 (6 bases). This CDR3 contains 14 residues. Germline V gives CDR1 MDHEN, CDR2 SYDVKM. The ends were cut back, 5 bases at V and 2 bases at J, with 13 bases in the middle.

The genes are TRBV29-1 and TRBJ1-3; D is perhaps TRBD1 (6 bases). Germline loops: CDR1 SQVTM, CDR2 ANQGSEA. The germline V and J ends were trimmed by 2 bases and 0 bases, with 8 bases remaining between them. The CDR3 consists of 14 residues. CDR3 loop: CSVEYRDSGNTIYF. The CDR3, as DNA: TGCAGCGTTGAATACAGGGACTCTGGAAACACCATATATTTT.

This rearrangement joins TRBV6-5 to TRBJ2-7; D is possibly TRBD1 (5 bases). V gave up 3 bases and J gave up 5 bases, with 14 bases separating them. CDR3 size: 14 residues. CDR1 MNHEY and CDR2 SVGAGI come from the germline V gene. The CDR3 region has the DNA TGTGCCAGCAGTTATTCTTGGACAAGAAACGAGCAGTACTTC. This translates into CASSYSWTRNEQYF.

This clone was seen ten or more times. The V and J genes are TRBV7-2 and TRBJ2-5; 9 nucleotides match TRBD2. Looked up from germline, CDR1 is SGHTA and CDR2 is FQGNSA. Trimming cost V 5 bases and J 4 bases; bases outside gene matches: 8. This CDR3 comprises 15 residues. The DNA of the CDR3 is TGTGCCAGCAGCCGCGTCGTTAGCGGGAGAGAGACCCAGTACTTC. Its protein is CASSRVVSGRETQYF.

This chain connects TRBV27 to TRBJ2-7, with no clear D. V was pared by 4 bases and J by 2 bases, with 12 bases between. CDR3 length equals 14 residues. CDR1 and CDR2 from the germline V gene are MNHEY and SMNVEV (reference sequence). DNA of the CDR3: TGTGCCAGCAGTTACTCGGGCCGTCCCTACGAGCAGTACTTC. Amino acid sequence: CASSYSGRPYEQYF.

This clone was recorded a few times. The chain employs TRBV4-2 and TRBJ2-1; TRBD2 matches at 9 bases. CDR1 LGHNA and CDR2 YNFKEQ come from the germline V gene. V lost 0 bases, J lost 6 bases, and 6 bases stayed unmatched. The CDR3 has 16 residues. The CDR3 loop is CASSQEVAGVGNEQFF. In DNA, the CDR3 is TGTGCCAGCAGCCAAGAAGTAGCGGGAGTCGGCAATGAGCAGTTCTTC.